This is a list of T cell receptor beta chains from one sample in a study of Ad26.COV2.S vaccination and SARS-CoV-2 variants. Produced via immunoSEQ multiplex PCR; TCRdb's table is partial and in-frame only. This sample has a few hundred thousand clones, with 85% to 90% found just once. Sequenced here: peripheral blood, sampled in a trial of Ad26.COV2.S vaccine versus placebo. The origin of the receptors is a person between 18 and 60 years old who received the Ad26.COV2.S COVID-19 vaccine or a placebo. Both conserved end residues are part of each CDR3. The order of the fields is V gene, D gene, J gene, clone size, CDR3 DNA, CDR3 protein. A D gene is named only where the DNA matches it firmly. Size is omitted from some rows. Given values are once, few, many or a class for expanded clones.

v_call: TRBV10-2; d_call: .; j_call: TRBJ2-1; clone_size: .; cdr3_nt: TGCGCCAGCAGTGACCTCGGGGGGCAGTTCTTC; cdr3_aa: CASSDLGGQFF
v_call: TRBV18; d_call: TRBD2; j_call: TRBJ2-5; clone_size: once; cdr3_nt: TGTGCCAGCACTAGCGGGAGTGGAGAGACCCAGTACTTC; cdr3_aa: CASTSGSGETQYF
v_call: TRBV19; d_call: .; j_call: TRBJ1-3; clone_size: .; cdr3_nt: TGTGCCAGTAGTGCGGGCCTAGCCGGAAACACCATATATTTT; cdr3_aa: CASSAGLAGNTIYF
v_call: TRBV19; d_call: .; j_call: TRBJ1-4; clone_size: .; cdr3_nt: TGTGCCAGTAGTAAGGCGGCAGCAACTAATGAAAAACTGTTTTTT; cdr3_aa: CASSKAAATNEKLFF
v_call: TRBV29-1; d_call: .; j_call: TRBJ1-1; clone_size: .; cdr3_nt: TGCAGCGTTGGGGCGTCGTCCACTGAAGCTTTCTTT; cdr3_aa: CSVGASSTEAFF
v_call: TRBV5-1; d_call: TRBD1; j_call: TRBJ1-5; clone_size: .; cdr3_nt: TGCGCCAGCAGCTTGGGCACAGGGGTATTGATCGATCAGCCCCAGCATTTT; cdr3_aa: CASSLGTGVLIDQPQHF
v_call: TRBV10-3; d_call: .; j_call: TRBJ2-1; clone_size: .; cdr3_nt: TGTGCCATCAGTGAGGGGACTCCGGACAATGAGCAGTTCTTC; cdr3_aa: CAISEGTPDNEQFF
v_call: TRBV5-1; d_call: .; j_call: TRBJ1-6; clone_size: .; cdr3_nt: TGCGCCAGCACCTCAGCGGGCGGATCCTGGCGGAATTCACCCCTCCACTTT; cdr3_aa: CASTSAGGSWRNSPLHF
v_call: TRBV6-2/TRBV6-3; d_call: .; j_call: TRBJ1-1; clone_size: .; cdr3_nt: TGTGCCAGCAGTCCGCCTCGCAGTGAAGCTTTCTTT; cdr3_aa: CASSPPRSEAFF
v_call: TRBV19; d_call: TRBD2; j_call: TRBJ2-1; clone_size: .; cdr3_nt: TGTGCCAGTAGTTTCGGACTAGTGCCCTACAATGAGCAGTTCTTC; cdr3_aa: CASSFGLVPYNEQFF
v_call: TRBV2; d_call: TRBD1; j_call: TRBJ2-7; clone_size: .; cdr3_nt: TGTGCCAGCAGTGAAAGGACAGGGGTAATCCACGAGCAGTACTTC; cdr3_aa: CASSERTGVIHEQYF
v_call: TRBV5-5; d_call: .; j_call: TRBJ1-4; clone_size: .; cdr3_nt: TGTGCCAGCAGCTCCGGGAGGATACAGTGGGGCGAAAAACTGTTTTTT; cdr3_aa: CASSSGRIQWGEKLFF
v_call: TRBV28; d_call: .; j_call: TRBJ2-5; clone_size: .; cdr3_nt: TGTGCCAGCAGCCTCGCTTCCGTACGGGGGACCCAAGAGACCCAGTACTTC; cdr3_aa: CASSLASVRGTQETQYF
v_call: TRBV11-3; d_call: TRBD2; j_call: TRBJ2-5; clone_size: .; cdr3_nt: TGTGCCAGCAGCTTAGGGGGAGGGATGAGGGCCTTAGAGACCCAGTACTTC; cdr3_aa: CASSLGGGMRALETQYF
v_call: TRBV7-2; d_call: .; j_call: TRBJ1-5; clone_size: .; cdr3_nt: TGTGCCAGCAGCTTAAGAGATATGAAAGGGAGCCCCCAGCATTTT; cdr3_aa: CASSLRDMKGSPQHF
v_call: TRBV11-2; d_call: .; j_call: TRBJ1-3; clone_size: few; cdr3_nt: TGTGCCAGCAGTTCCTCAAGGTCTGGAAACACCATATATTTT; cdr3_aa: CASSSSRSGNTIYF
v_call: TRBV4-1; d_call: .; j_call: TRBJ2-6; clone_size: .; cdr3_nt: TGCGCCAGCAGCCATCCCGTAGCTCTCGTACGCTCTGGGGCCAACGTCCTGACTTTC; cdr3_aa: CASSHPVALVRSGANVLTF
v_call: TRBV19; d_call: TRBD2; j_call: TRBJ2-2; clone_size: .; cdr3_nt: TGTGCCAGTACCTTAGCGGGAGGGGACACCGGGGAGCTGTTTTTT; cdr3_aa: CASTLAGGDTGELFF
v_call: TRBV6-5; d_call: .; j_call: TRBJ1-1; clone_size: .; cdr3_nt: TGTGCCACGCGCGGGGAAAGGCCAGGCGGAGCTTTCTTT; cdr3_aa: CATRGERPGGAFF
v_call: TRBV12-5; d_call: .; j_call: TRBJ1-2; clone_size: .; cdr3_nt: TGTGCTAGTGCCACAGCCCAGGGTAACTACGGCTACACCTTC; cdr3_aa: CASATAQGNYGYTF
v_call: TRBV4-2; d_call: .; j_call: TRBJ2-1; clone_size: once; cdr3_nt: TGTGCCAGCAGCCAAGATAATTTCCAACGACAACCCCCCAATGAGCAGTTCTTC; cdr3_aa: CASSQDNFQRQPPNEQFF
v_call: TRBV13; d_call: TRBD2; j_call: TRBJ2-1; clone_size: .; cdr3_nt: TGTGCCAGCAGCTTAGGACTAGCGGCCCGACGGAATGAGCAGTTCTTC; cdr3_aa: CASSLGLAARRNEQFF
v_call: TRBV28; d_call: .; j_call: TRBJ2-7; clone_size: .; cdr3_nt: TGTGCCAGCAGTTTGACAGGCCTAACGTCGTACGAGCAGTACTTC; cdr3_aa: CASSLTGLTSYEQYF
v_call: TRBV5-1; d_call: TRBD2; j_call: TRBJ2-1; clone_size: .; cdr3_nt: TGCGCCAGCAGCTTGGTACTAGCGGGAGGCTCTGTCAATGAGCAGTTCTTC; cdr3_aa: CASSLVLAGGSVNEQFF
v_call: TRBV5-1; d_call: .; j_call: TRBJ1-1; clone_size: .; cdr3_nt: TGCGCCAGCAGCGAAGAACTCCGGAGGAACACTGAAGCTTTCTTT; cdr3_aa: CASSEELRRNTEAFF
v_call: TRBV6-5; d_call: .; j_call: TRBJ2-1; clone_size: .; cdr3_nt: TGTGCCAGCGGACCCTGGGATAGCAATGAGCAGTTCTTC; cdr3_aa: CASGPWDSNEQFF
v_call: TRBV27; d_call: .; j_call: TRBJ2-7; clone_size: once; cdr3_nt: TGTGCCAGCAGCCCAGCAGGGGTCTACGAGCAGTACTTC; cdr3_aa: CASSPAGVYEQYF
v_call: TRBV7-9; d_call: .; j_call: TRBJ2-7; clone_size: .; cdr3_nt: TGTGCCAGCAGCCTCCCAAACATCGAGCAGTACTTC; cdr3_aa: CASSLPNIEQYF
v_call: TRBV28; d_call: TRBD2; j_call: TRBJ2-5; clone_size: .; cdr3_nt: TGTGCCAGCAGTACCGTGGGGGGGGAGACCCAAGAGACCCAGTACTTC; cdr3_aa: CASSTVGGETQETQYF
v_call: TRBV5-1; d_call: .; j_call: TRBJ1-2; clone_size: .; cdr3_nt: TGCGCCAGCAGCTTGGGAACCGCCAAGACCTATGGCTACACCTTC; cdr3_aa: CASSLGTAKTYGYTF
v_call: TRBV10-3; d_call: .; j_call: TRBJ1-1; clone_size: .; cdr3_nt: TGTGCCATCGCGATGACAGGAGGGAAAACTGAAGCTTTCTTT; cdr3_aa: CAIAMTGGKTEAFF
v_call: TRBV7-8; d_call: TRBD1; j_call: TRBJ1-2; clone_size: .; cdr3_nt: TGTGCCAGCAGCATGGATCGTCCCGGGACAGACAATCACGGCTACACCTTC; cdr3_aa: CASSMDRPGTDNHGYTF
v_call: TRBV4-3; d_call: .; j_call: TRBJ1-4; clone_size: .; cdr3_nt: TGCGCCAGCAGCCAAGAAGGTCGGCATGTGGCAGGCGATGAAAAACTGTTTTTT; cdr3_aa: CASSQEGRHVAGDEKLFF
v_call: TRBV5-1; d_call: .; j_call: TRBJ2-2; clone_size: .; cdr3_nt: TGCGCCAGCAGCACCCCTCCCGGGGAGCTGTTTTTT; cdr3_aa: CASSTPPGELFF
v_call: TRBV7-8; d_call: .; j_call: TRBJ1-1; clone_size: .; cdr3_nt: TGTGCCAGCAGCTTGAGGGGGTACAGCACTGAAGCTTTCTTT; cdr3_aa: CASSLRGYSTEAFF
v_call: TRBV6-5; d_call: .; j_call: TRBJ1-1; clone_size: .; cdr3_nt: TGTGCCAGCAGTTACTCGCTCCGCATGAACACTGAAGCTTTCTTT; cdr3_aa: CASSYSLRMNTEAFF
v_call: TRBV5-1; d_call: TRBD1; j_call: TRBJ1-1; clone_size: .; cdr3_nt: TGCGCCAGCAGCGCCCCTGGACAGGCGAACACTGAAGCTTTCTTT; cdr3_aa: CASSAPGQANTEAFF
v_call: TRBV11-2; d_call: TRBD1; j_call: TRBJ1-1; clone_size: .; cdr3_nt: TGTGCCAGCAGCCCAATAACAGCAGGGGGCGCTGGACCCGTTTTT; cdr3_aa: CASSPITAGGAGPVF
v_call: TRBV15; d_call: TRBD2; j_call: TRBJ2-3; clone_size: .; cdr3_nt: TGTGCCACCAGCAGAGATCCAGCGGGGGAGGATACGCAGTATTTT; cdr3_aa: CATSRDPAGEDTQYF
v_call: TRBV2; d_call: .; j_call: TRBJ1-2; clone_size: few; cdr3_nt: TGTGCCAGCAGTGACAGACTTTACCATGGCTACACCTTC; cdr3_aa: CASSDRLYHGYTF
v_call: TRBV7-2; d_call: .; j_call: TRBJ2-3; clone_size: .; cdr3_nt: TGTGCCAGCAGCTCCCCTATTCGAAGCACAGATACGCAGTATTTT; cdr3_aa: CASSSPIRSTDTQYF
v_call: TRBV28; d_call: TRBD1; j_call: TRBJ2-2; clone_size: .; cdr3_nt: TGTGCCAGCAGCCAGGGGGACCCACACACCGGGGAGCTGTTTTTT; cdr3_aa: CASSQGDPHTGELFF
v_call: TRBV13; d_call: .; j_call: TRBJ1-1; clone_size: .; cdr3_nt: TGTGCCAGCAGCTTGAGGTCAGGGGCAACGAACACTGAAGCTTTCTTT; cdr3_aa: CASSLRSGATNTEAFF
v_call: TRBV12-3/TRBV12-4; d_call: TRBD1; j_call: TRBJ1-1; clone_size: .; cdr3_nt: TGTGCCAGCAGTCCCCAAGGGGGCAGACAAGCTTTCTTT; cdr3_aa: CASSPQGGRQAFF
v_call: TRBV7-2; d_call: .; j_call: TRBJ2-1; clone_size: .; cdr3_nt: TGTGCCAGCAGCTTAGGAGGGTTAGAGCAGTTCTTC; cdr3_aa: CASSLGGLEQFF
v_call: TRBV7-6; d_call: .; j_call: TRBJ2-5; clone_size: .; cdr3_nt: TGTGCCAGCAGCTTATTATTCGGCCAAGAGACCCAGTACTTC; cdr3_aa: CASSLLFGQETQYF
v_call: TRBV27; d_call: .; j_call: TRBJ1-5; clone_size: .; cdr3_nt: TGTGCCAGCAGTTCCACTTGGGGGGATCAGCCCCAGCATTTT; cdr3_aa: CASSSTWGDQPQHF
v_call: TRBV13; d_call: .; j_call: TRBJ2-2; clone_size: once; cdr3_nt: TGTGCCAGCAGCTTCCATGGAGTGAGAACCGGGGAGCTGTTTTTT; cdr3_aa: CASSFHGVRTGELFF
v_call: TRBV30; d_call: .; j_call: TRBJ2-3; clone_size: .; cdr3_nt: TGTGCCTGGAGTCTTGGGGGGCGAGCAGATACGCAGTATTTT; cdr3_aa: CAWSLGGRADTQYF
v_call: TRBV12-3/TRBV12-4; d_call: .; j_call: TRBJ2-3; clone_size: .; cdr3_nt: TGTGCCAGCAGTCGGGGGGATACGCAGTATTTT; cdr3_aa: CASSRGDTQYF
v_call: TRBV10-3; d_call: TRBD1; j_call: TRBJ1-6; clone_size: .; cdr3_nt: TGTGCCATCAGTGAGTCGATTCCGGGACAGGGGTTGACTCCCCTCCACTTT; cdr3_aa: CAISESIPGQGLTPLHF
v_call: TRBV7-2; d_call: .; j_call: TRBJ2-1; clone_size: .; cdr3_nt: TGTGCCAGCGGAAGGACGGTATCCTACAATGAGCAGTTCTTC; cdr3_aa: CASGRTVSYNEQFF